This T cell receptor (beta chain) was documented in a study of shared clonotypes between healthy human individuals (dated by TCRdb to 2018 to 2021). Background on the whole study: Two women and a few men aged 18 to 49 years were included in the cohort. For each donor, CD4 naive and CD4 memory were each run on three plates, CD8 naive on two plates, and CD8 memory on one plate. Between about 0.9 and 9 billion PBMCs per donor were obtained by leukapheresis. To estimate repertoire size and how much clonotype sharing occurs between individuals, the study deeply sequenced the blood TCR repertoires of five healthy adults. Different laboratories and diverse techniques were used to prepare libraries and sequence TCR repertoires, to increase sequencing depth and limit assay-specific biases.

The donors were healthy, HIV-negative adults with no recently reported acute infections or vaccinations. Only Caucasian adults living in Nashville, Tennessee, USA were represented among the donors. Magnetic negative selection was used to enrich CD4+ T cells, after which naive cells were positively selected on CD45RA and the negative fraction became the memory subset. Blood was obtained by leukapheresis, after which PBMCs were separated by Ficoll-Histopaque density gradient centrifugation and cryopreserved in liquid nitrogen vapor phase. Purity and quantity of every magnetically sorted T cell population were checked by analytical flow cytometry. Each sorted fraction had its genomic DNA isolated and then quantified by UV absorbance on a Nanodrop 2000c. As concerns this clone: Its antigen is not yet known. One base away there is no much larger clone; base qualities are not given. The sample has other DNA sequences that encode this CDR3 too.

Using the deep immunoSEQ assay, multiplex PCR amplified TCR CDR3 regions from genomic DNA. Extracted genomic DNA from each cell subset was spread evenly across all wells of several immunoSEQ 96-well plates, with each plate serving as a replicate. For sorted subsets, 200 to 250 ng of genomic DNA, equivalent to around 30,000 T cell genomes, went into each replicate PCR. The purified libraries were quantified using a Qubit 3.0 fluorometer, sized with a Bioanalyzer 2100, and then quantified again using the KAPA Library Quantification kit. Every immunoSEQ 96-well plate was sequenced on a dedicated single-read 150-cycle Illumina NextSeq 550 flow cell. The paper's data handling went like this. The immunoSEQ output contained only junctional sequences without quality scores, so filtering could not match that applied to full-length reads. Sequences were annotated with PyIR, a Python wrapper for IgBLAST v1.9, and V/J genes and CDR3 were assigned using IMGT germline references. Reads with weak V/J assignments (E-value above 1e-6), missing CDR3, stop codons, out-of-frame junctions, or ambiguous translated residues were removed. A V3J clonotype was defined by an identical inferred V gene, J gene, and CDR3 amino acid sequence. To compute the percentage overlap between repertoires, the number of shared unique clonotypes was divided by the size of the smaller repertoire. RTK rarefaction, the Chao1 estimator, and Recon v2.1 estimates of unobserved clonotypes were used to assess repertoire richness. Generation probabilities for all TCRbeta clonotypes obtained by the gDNA method from several donors were computed using OLGA. Held by TCRdb, this immuneACCESS table contains in-frame sequences only and omits some clones. Under half of the omission traces to an unresolved V gene where checked; the cause of the rest is unknown. Clone size and the V and J calls come from that table; the DNA yielded D and trimming. The sample contains about 2.3 million clones, 92% of them found a single time. The ten largest clones add up to 0.37% of the sample.

General findings and caveats noted by the study authors: Pairwise subsampling led to the expectation that sequencing depth would affect the degree of clonotype sharing among donors. Sampling was limited to blood, and TCR repertoires in tissue likely differ from TCR repertoires in blood. About 5% of naive CD4, roughly 3.6% of naive CD8, roughly 2.4% of memory CD4, and approximately 0.4% of memory CD8 clonotypes were shared across several donors. Estimated clonotype richness was generally larger for naive than for memory subsets. The genetic and exposure-history diversity represented was limited by the small number of donors. Compared with non-shared clonotypes, the clonotypes found in all four sorted-subset donors had higher generation probabilities. Incomplete sequencing was indicated by rarefaction of sorted-subset datasets, despite the large sequencing depth.

V loses 1 base, J loses 1 base, and the germline ends lie 5 bases apart. The CDR3 covers 15 residues, taking in both the cysteine and the phenylalanine. The DNA shown is the 45-base CDR3, in frame from base 1. CDR1 SEHNR and CDR2 FQNEAQ are derived from the germline V gene (reference sequence). Sequencing was performed on naive CD4+ T cells from PBMCs. Per the publication, the cell subset or site label means: CD45RA+ positively selected. The TCR originated in a man between 18 and 29 years old in good health. Some clones in this sample may be carry-over from other donors' samples. The chain employs TRBV7-9 and TRBJ2-6; confidence is insufficient to name the D gene. The CDR3 has the sequence CASSLEASGANVLTF. Here is the DNA: TGTGCCAGCAGCTTAGAGGCTTCTGGGGCCAACGTCCTGACTTTC. Supplemented by the reference TRBV7-9 and TRBJ2-6 proteins around the CDR3, the complete variable domain is DTGVSQNPRHKITKRGQNVTFRCDPISEHNRLYWYRQTLGQGPEFLTYFQNEAQLEKSRLLSDRFSAERPKGSFSTLEIQRTEQGDSAMYLCASSLEASGANVLTFGAGSRLTVL.